The next 23 T cell receptor beta chains were all read from a single sample in a study of cytomegalovirus exposure and HLA in healthy donors. Both 60 Vbeta primers and 13 Jbeta primers went into the PCR. Repertoires were generated with immunoSEQ multiplex PCR, while TCRdb's copy carries only in-frame clones and drops some. The table shows around 99,000 clones, with approximately 81% occurring only once. The sequenced material came from PBMCs. All receptors come from a man between 25 and 39 years old in good health and CMV-seronegative.

Only one count was recorded for this clone. CDR3 residues: CASSFRGSLKQPQHF. The CDR3 region has the DNA TGTGCCAGCAGTTTCCGGGGGAGTCTAAAGCAGCCCCAGCATTTT. The gene calls are TRBV28 and TRBJ1-5, with a tentative D call TRBD1 (5 bases). The CDR3 is 15 amino acids. CDR1 is MDHEN and CDR2 is SYDVKM in the germline V gene. Between the trimmed V and J ends, which lost 3 bases and 7 bases, there was a span of 16 bases. Using reference TRBV28 and TRBJ1-5 for the parts outside the CDR3, the full variable domain is DVKVTQSSRYLVKRTGEKVFLECVQDMDHENMFWYRQDPGLGLRLIYFSYDVKMKEKGDIPEGYSVSREKKERFSLILESASTNQTSMYLCASSFRGSLKQPQHFGDGTRLSIL.

This clone was seen a handful of times. V gene TRBV6-1 combines with J gene TRBJ1-1, with D unclear. The CDR3 has 13 residues. V was cut by 7 bases and J by 1 base, with 10 bases left in between. Germline CDR1 MNHNS, CDR2 SASEGT. CDR3 in DNA: TGTGCCAGCACAGGCTGGGCGAACACTGAAGCTTTCTTT. Encoded protein: CASTGWANTEAFF.

The chain carries TRBV7-3 and TRBJ1-1; 8 nucleotides line up with TRBD1. Germline V CDR1 and CDR2: SGHTA, FQGTGA. The CDR3 runs to 15 residues. Trimming at V came to 4 bases and at J to 4 bases, leaving 8 bases not matched to a gene. This CDR3 reads CASSSSPTGGTEAFF. The CDR3 coding sequence is TGTGCCAGCAGCTCGAGCCCTACAGGGGGCACTGAAGCTTTCTTT.

The chain couples TRBV7-2 to TRBJ1-2; D not resolved. Per germline, CDR1 SGHTA and CDR2 FQGNSA. The CDR3 contains 12 residues. V was pared by 3 bases and J by 5 bases, with 7 bases between. The CDR3 DNA reads TGTGCCAGCAGCTTTCGGGATTATGGCTACACCTTC. It yields the protein CASSFRDYGYTF. The full variable domain, its missing parts supplied by reference TRBV7-2 and TRBJ1-2, is GAGVSQSPSNKVTEKGKDVELRCDPISGHTALYWYRQSLGQGLEFLIYFQGNSAPDKSGLPSDRFSAERTGGSVSTLTIQRTQQEDSAVYLCASSFRDYGYTFGSGTRLTVV.

The chain is built from TRBV6-1 and TRBJ2-1; 10 bases are a match to TRBD2. Germline-derived CDR1 and CDR2 are MNHNS and SASEGT. The CDR3 has 15 residues. J gave up 4 bases and V 5 bases, and 5 bases lay outside the gene matches. The CDR3 protein is CASSSPAGGYNEQFF. The CDR3 DNA is TGTGCCAGCAGTTCCCCAGCGGGAGGGTACAATGAGCAGTTCTTC.

This clone was observed a few times. V usage is TRBV27 and J usage is TRBJ2-7; 7 bases agree with TRBD2. Trimming cost V 0 bases and J 12 bases; bases outside gene matches: 11. Germline loops: CDR1 MNHEY, CDR2 SMNVEV (reference sequence). The CDR3 has 14 residues. The DNA for the CDR3 is TGTGCCAGCAGTTTATCGGGTCGGGGGGTCAGCCGGTACTTC. Protein product: CASSLSGRGVSRYF.

The chain carries TRBV6-5 and TRBJ1-1; a weak D match, TRBD1 (5 bases). Germline CDR1 MNHEY, CDR2 SVGAGI. The CDR3 extends over 15 amino acids. V lost 2 bases and J 1 base, leaving 11 bases between the germline ends. Here the CDR3 reads CASSYAGIRNTEAFF. The CDR3 nucleotides read TGTGCCAGCAGTTACGCAGGGATCCGGAACACTGAAGCTTTCTTT.

The chain combines TRBV4-1 with TRBJ2-7; 8 nucleotides align to TRBD2. The CDR3 sequence is 15 residues long. V lost 5 bases and J lost 5; bases outside the gene matches: 11. From germline, CDR1 is MGHRA and CDR2 YSYEKL. The CDR3 nucleotides read TGCGCCAGCAGCAAGAAGGACGGGAGGGTGGACGAGCAGTACTTC. This codes for CASSKKDGRVDEQYF.

The J gene is TRBJ2-1, the V gene TRBV4-1; perhaps TRBD1 as D (5 bases). Germline CDR1 MGHRA, CDR2 YSYEKL. The CDR3 loop spans 16 amino acids. The V end lost 3 bases, the J end lost 3 bases, and 15 bases lay between the germline ends. CDR3 protein: CASSHLLRGIYNEQFF. For the CDR3, the DNA is TGCGCCAGCAGCCATCTGCTAAGGGGTATCTACAATGAGCAGTTCTTC.

This clone was counted between two and nine times. The gene calls are TRBV10-1 and TRBJ2-5; unclear D gene. V gave up 0 bases and J gave up 4 bases, with 9 bases separating them. Germline loops: CDR1 WNHNN, CDR2 SYGVQD (reference sequence). The CDR3 is made up of 14 amino acids. CDR3 DNA sequence: TGCGCCAGCAGTGAGTCGGTGGAGTCAGAGACCCAGTACTTC. Translating gives CASSESVESETQYF.

The V gene is TRBV25-1, the J gene TRBJ1-2; the D gene is possibly TRBD1 (6 bases). V lost 1 base and J 6 bases, leaving 15 bases between the germline ends. Germline V gene data show CDR1 as MGHDK and CDR2 as SYGVNS. CDR3 length: 15 residues. The CDR3 DNA follows: TGTGCCAGCAGTGAATTCGGAGGGGGGGCGAATGGCTACACCTTC. This codes for CASSEFGGGANGYTF.

The chain combines TRBV7-8 with TRBJ2-3, with D possibly being TRBD2 (6 bases). The germline gives CDR1 SGHVS, CDR2 FQNEAQ. Trimming took 2 bases from V and 9 from J, leaving 12 bases between them. The CDR3 length is 13 residues. CDR3 sequence: CASSLFGGETQYF. The CDR3 DNA reads TGTGCCAGCAGCTTATTCGGCGGGGAAACGCAGTATTTT. The full variable domain, its missing parts supplied by reference TRBV7-8 and TRBJ2-3, is GAGVSQSPRYKVAKRGQDVALRCDPISGHVSLFWYQQALGQGPEFLTYFQNEAQLDKSGLPSDRFFAERPEGSVSTLKIQRTQQEDSAVYLCASSLFGGETQYFGPGTRLTVL.

CDR3 amino acids: CASSWTSGPRDTQYF. Written as DNA, the CDR3 is TGTGCCAGCAGCTGGACTAGCGGACCCCGGGATACGCAGTATTTT. The J gene is TRBJ2-3, the V gene TRBV5-8, with TRBD2 matching 10 bases. Per the germline V gene, CDR1 is SGHTS and CDR2 is YDEGEE. Trimming cost V 3 bases and J 6 bases; bases outside gene matches: 7. CDR3 length equals 15 residues.

The rearrangement uses TRBV10-2 and TRBJ2-7, with 7 bases that match TRBD2. Germline V gives CDR1 WSHSY, CDR2 SAAADI. This CDR3 is built from 14 residues. V lost 2 bases and J lost 2; bases outside the gene matches: 3. In nucleotides, the CDR3 is TGCGCCAGCAGTGAGCTTGCGGGGGCCTACGAGCAGTACTTC. Translated: CASSELAGAYEQYF.

This clone was seen a handful of times. The J gene is TRBJ2-5, the V gene TRBV5-1, with 10 bases that match TRBD2. This CDR3 is built from 15 residues. CDR1 and CDR2 (germline): SGHRS, YFSETQ. The J segment lost 3 bases and the V segment lost 5 bases, leaving 7 bases of the junction unmatched. The CDR3 loop is CASRALAGAEETQYF. The CDR3 DNA is TGCGCCAGCAGGGCTCTAGCGGGGGCCGAAGAGACCCAGTACTTC.

The rearrangement joins TRBV5-1 to TRBJ2-5; 13 nucleotides match TRBD2. Germline lookup yields CDR1 SGHRS and CDR2 YFSETQ. Trimming cost V 4 bases and J 5 bases; bases outside gene matches: 5. The CDR3 is made up of 15 amino acids. The CDR3 nucleotides read TGCGCCAGCAGCCTCGGACTAGCGGGAGACGAGACCCAGTACTTC. Protein: CASSLGLAGDETQYF.

This clone turned up a few times. V is TRBV7-2 and J is TRBJ2-5, with a tentative D call TRBD2 (5 bases). This CDR3 is 15 amino acids long. The V end was cut by 1 base, the J end by 7 bases, with 16 bases between. The germline V gene encodes CDR1 SGHTA and CDR2 FQGNSA. CDR3 DNA sequence: TGTGCCAGCAGCTTAGACAGCTACTCGGGGTGGACCCAGTACTTC. It specifies CASSLDSYSGWTQYF.

This sequence joins TRBV7-9 and TRBJ1-2, with 8 bases matching TRBD1. Per germline, CDR1 SEHNR and CDR2 FQNEAQ (reference sequence). V lost 4 bases, J lost 4 bases, and 11 bases stayed unmatched. This CDR3 comprises 16 residues. The CDR3, as DNA: TGTGCCAGCAGCTCAGGGGGCTCTGACATCCTCTATGGCTACACCTTC. Protein: CASSSGGSDILYGYTF.

V is TRBV14 and J is TRBJ2-7; 9 bases are a match to TRBD1. Germline V gene lookup returns CDR1 SGHDN and CDR2 FVKESK. Trimming cost V 4 bases and J 5 bases; bases outside gene matches: 9. CDR3 length: 15 residues. The CDR3 spells CASSPYRDRAHEQYF. DNA of the CDR3: TGTGCCAGCAGCCCTTACCGGGACAGGGCCCACGAGCAGTACTTC.

The rearrangement joins TRBV19 to TRBJ2-1, with TRBD2 as a possible D gene (6 bases). V was pared by 8 bases and J by 6 bases, with 11 bases between. This CDR3 is 12 amino acids long. The V gene's germline CDR1 is LNHDA and CDR2 SQIVND (reference sequence). The CDR3 coding sequence is TGTGCCAGTCCCCTAGCGTCCAATGAGCAGTTCTTC. Amino acid sequence: CASPLASNEQFF.

The chain employs TRBV11-1 and TRBJ1-5, with no clear D. CDR3 size: 13 residues. Trimming pared 1 base from V and 5 bases from J, leaving 6 bases between. Germline V lookup: CDR1 SGHAT, CDR2 FQDESV (reference sequence). Here the CDR3 reads CASSLGRDQPQHF. CDR3 nucleotide sequence: TGTGCCAGCAGCTTAGGCCGCGATCAGCCCCAGCATTTT.

The CDR3 here is CASSPPRVTSGNTIYF. Here the CDR3 DNA reads TGTGCCAGCAGCCCTCCGCGGGTTACCTCTGGAAACACCATATATTTT. This chain links TRBV12-1 with TRBJ1-3. TRBV12-1 is noted as a pseudogene. The CDR3 consists of 16 residues.

The V call is TRBV28, the J call TRBJ2-1; 9 nucleotides match TRBD1. CDR3 length equals 14 residues. V lost 11 bases and J lost 7; bases outside the gene matches: 12. CDR1 MDHEN and CDR2 SYDVKM come from the germline V gene. CDR3 loop: CASPETGGQNEQFF. The CDR3, as DNA: TGTGCCTCCCCGGAGACAGGGGGTCAGAATGAGCAGTTCTTC.